The subject of this entry is one TCR beta chain. Since a much larger clone is just one base distant, this may be a read error. Together with a sample-barcoded 5' primer, a J-beta primer mix was included in a second PCR lasting about 7 to 11 cycles. Each CDR3 protein gets one entry after TCRdb re-called the 5' RACE reads with MiXCR. The profile covers 650,000 to 1,000,000 distinct CDR3 sequences, with roughly 34% appearing a single time and roughly 13% taken by the ten largest. The data were taken from a study of blood T cells in healthy people across ages. The CDR3 runs 14 residues. Between the trimmed V and J ends, which lost 3 bases and 5 bases, there was a span of 14 bases. Germline V lookup: CDR1 SGHRS, CDR2 YFSETQ.

Sequenced sample: blood. The sequence derives from a man aged 18 to 29 in good health. This chain links TRBV5-1 with TRBJ2-5; D possibly corresponds to TRBD2 (6 bases). This CDR3 is CASSSGASVETQYF. In nucleotides, the CDR3 is TGCGCCAGCAGCTCCGGGGCTAGCGTTGAGACCCAGTACTTC.